This TCR beta chain comes out of a study of OX40 agonist ivuxolimab in advanced cancers. The V gene end was trimmed by 1 base and the J gene end by 8 bases; junction bases not matched to a gene: 9. Germline CDR1 reads SEHNR; CDR2 reads FQNEAQ (reference sequence). The CDR3 is 17 residues long. This table comes from immunoSEQ multiplex PCR, and its TCRdb copy is limited to in-frame clones, with some not included. The sample lists 55,000 to 75,000 clones, 84% occurring once. Findings and caveats of the study: Average numbers of expanded clones were greater in CD8+ T cells than in CD4+.

Concerning this clone itself: The antigen is undetermined.

Autoimmune disease history or systemic immunosuppression meant exclusion. Blood samples were obtained at baseline, cycle 4 day 1, and cycle 7 day 1. The chain combines TRBV7-9 with TRBJ2-1; 12 bases are a match to TRBD2. The clonotype comes from an adult with an advanced solid tumor such as melanoma, head and neck, liver or kidney cancer. The source was CD4+ or CD8+ T cells sorted from blood, collected in a trial of the OX40 agonist ivuxolimab. CDR3 bases: TGTGCCAGCAGCTTAGTAGCCCTGACTAGCGGGGGTTATGAGCAGTTCTTC. This sequence encodes CASSLVALTSGGYEQFF.